The following is a T cell receptor beta chain sequence with its context. Its target is unknown. TCRdb's table, derived via immunoSEQ multiplex PCR, lists solely in-frame clones and lacks some. The table lists tens of thousands of clones, 85% to 95% of them singletons. This entry comes from a study of cytomegalovirus exposure and HLA in healthy donors. Overall study findings and caveats: According to the study, approximately 150 TCR beta chains were cytomegalovirus-associated.

V shed 4 bases and J shed 0 bases, with 5 bases lying between them. The CDR3 consists of 13 residues. Per the germline V gene, CDR1 is LNHDA and CDR2 is SQIVND (reference sequence). The sequence was obtained from a woman between 18 and 29 years old in good health and CMV-seronegative. The V gene is TRBV19, the J gene TRBJ2-3; a weak D match, TRBD2 (5 bases). The specimen was PBMCs. CDR3 in DNA: TGTGCCAGTAGTAGCGGGAGCACAGATACGCAGTATTTT. Amino acids: CASSSGSTDTQYF.